These 14 T cell receptor beta chains were all obtained from the same sample, sequenced in a study of Ad26.COV2.S vaccination and SARS-CoV-2 variants. Here immunoSEQ multiplex PCR was the method, and the copy in TCRdb shows in-frame clones only, minus some. The table has 75,000 to 100,000 clones, around 82% seen once. Here the sequenced sample was peripheral blood, taken after recovery from COVID-19. The source is a human donor who had recovered from COVID-19.

The chain links TRBV10-1 to TRBJ2-3, with D hard to call. V lost 2 bases, J lost 6 bases, and 9 bases lay in between. CDR1 is WNHNN, CDR2 SYGVQD, per germline (reference sequence). This CDR3 is 13 amino acids long. CDR3 bases: TGCGCCAGCAGTGAGGCCATCCGGGATACGCAGTATTTT. It codes for CASSEAIRDTQYF.

The chain couples TRBV6-5 to TRBJ2-3, with D perhaps assigned TRBD1 or TRBD2 (5 bases each). Germline V gives CDR1 MNHEY, CDR2 SVGAGI. V was cut by 1 base and J by 0 bases, with 11 bases left in between. This CDR3 comprises 16 residues. CDR3 loop: CASSYLGRTSTDTQYF. In nucleotides, the CDR3 is TGTGCCAGCAGTTACTTGGGGCGGACTAGCACAGATACGCAGTATTTT.

This clone was detected once. This chain links TRBV28 with TRBJ1-2; possible D gene TRBD1, 5 bases. This CDR3 is built from 16 residues. Germline values: CDR1 MDHEN, CDR2 SYDVKM. With 4 bases removed from V and 6 bases from J, the gap between germline ends came to 21 bases. The CDR3 region is CASSYRGGVTEDGYTF. The CDR3 region has the DNA TGTGCCAGCAGTTATCGTGGGGGGGTAACGGAGGATGGCTACACCTTC.

V and J are TRBV7-7 and TRBJ2-5, with TRBD1 identical over 10 bases. Germline V gives CDR1 SSHAT, CDR2 FNYEAQ (reference sequence). This CDR3 comprises 15 residues. V shed 3 bases and J 9 bases; nucleotides not matched to a gene: 10. CDR3 nucleotides: TGTGCCAGCAGCTTGGGGCCGGGACAGGGGTCGGCCCAGTACTTC. This sequence encodes CASSLGPGQGSAQYF.

The gene calls are TRBV15 and TRBJ2-3; 9 nucleotides match TRBD2. V shed 1 base, J shed 7 bases, and the junction held 9 bases outside the gene matches. Germline V CDR1 and CDR2: LNHNV, YYDKDF (reference sequence). The CDR3 extends over 16 amino acids. The CDR3 is CATSRVLAGPYNTQYF. The CDR3 DNA is TGTGCCACCAGCAGAGTTCTAGCGGGACCCTACAATACGCAGTATTTT. Based on the CDR3 plus reference TRBV15 and TRBJ2-3, the full variable domain is DAMVIQNPRYQVTQFGKPVTLSCSQTLNHNVMYWYQQKSSQAPKLLFHYYDKDFNNEADTPDNFQSRRPNTSFCFLDIRSPGLGDTAMYLCATSRVLAGPYNTQYFGPGTRLTVL.

V and J are TRBV9 and TRBJ1-4; 8 bases map to TRBD1. Germline lookup yields CDR1 SGDLS and CDR2 YYNGEE. The trim removed 3 bases at V and 7 bases at J, leaving 8 bases unmatched. The CDR3 is 15 residues long. In DNA, the CDR3 is TGTGCCAGCAGCGCCCAGGGGGCCAGGGGTGAAAAACTGTTTTTT. Translating gives CASSAQGARGEKLFF.

The rearrangement joins TRBV23-1 to TRBJ1-1, with D perhaps TRBD1 (5 bases). TRBV23-1 has ORF status, its function being uncertain. The CDR3 covers 18 residues. Trimming removed 2 bases at V and 4 bases at J, with 23 bases between. CDR3 nucleotides: TGCGCCAGCAGTCAAGGGAAAAGGAGAAATGGGGCTAGCACTGAAGCTTTCTTT. Translating gives CASSQGKRRNGASTEAFF.

The gene calls are TRBV3-1 (or the pseudogene TRBV3-2) and TRBJ2-5; possible D gene TRBD2, 5 bases. CDR3 length: 16 amino acids. V lost 1 base to trimming and J lost 1 base, with 13 bases between them. From germline, CDR1 is LGHDT and CDR2 YNNKEL (reference sequence). CDR3 residues: CASSQVAGGGQETQYF. As DNA, the CDR3 is TGTGCCAGCAGCCAAGTCGCGGGCGGAGGCCAAGAGACCCAGTACTTC.

The CDR3 sequence: CASSAVGQGGGYTF. The CDR3 DNA reads as TGTGCCAGCAGCGCAGTTGGACAGGGAGGAGGCTACACCTTC. The J gene is TRBJ1-2, the V gene TRBV7-3, with TRBD1 matching 8 bases. The CDR3 is 14 amino acids. Germline CDR1 reads SGHTA; CDR2 reads FQGTGA. The ends lost 5 bases at V and 8 bases at J; junction bases unmatched: 10. The full variable domain, its missing parts supplied by reference TRBV7-3 and TRBJ1-2, is GAGVSQTPSNKVTEKGKYVELRCDPISGHTALYWYRQSLGQGPEFLIYFQGTGAADDSGLPNDRFFAVRPEGSVSTLKIQRTERGDSAVYLCASSAVGQGGGYTFGSGTRLTVV.

The J gene is TRBJ1-2, the V gene TRBV7-3, with D unclear. Per the germline V gene, CDR1 is SGHTA and CDR2 is FQGTGA. CDR3 length: 13 amino acids. Trimming shortened V by 1 base and J by 9 bases, and 12 bases separated the two germline ends. CDR3 in DNA: TGTGCCAGCAGCTTAAAGCCGGGATTGAGCTACACCTTC. It is translated as CASSLKPGLSYTF.

The rearrangement joins TRBV15 to TRBJ1-1; tentative D call: TRBD1 (5 bases). Trimming left V 1 base short and J 0 bases short, with 9 bases between. CDR1 is LNHNV and CDR2 is YYDKDF in the germline V gene (reference sequence). The CDR3 totals 15 residues. CDR3 nucleotide sequence: TGTGCCACCAGCAGAGCGCAAGGGGTGAACACTGAAGCTTTCTTT. It encodes CATSRAQGVNTEAFF.

This clone was counted once. The chain has TRBV14 and TRBJ1-2; weak D call: TRBD1 (6 bases). The V and J ends lost 2 bases and 8 bases respectively, with 18 bases between them. There are 15 residues in the CDR3. Germline V CDR1 and CDR2: SGHDN, FVKESK. The CDR3 nucleotides are TGTGCCAGCAGCCAATTCACAGGGCAGATTGGAGGCTACACCTTC. Translated, it gives CASSQFTGQIGGYTF.

CDR3 residues: CASSQDPVGRSSYNEQFF. CDR3 DNA: TGTGCCAGCAGCCAAGATCCTGTCGGTCGAAGCTCCTACAATGAGCAGTTCTTC. The chain couples TRBV3-1 (or the pseudogene TRBV3-2) to TRBJ2-1; D unresolved. Germline loops: CDR1 LGHDT, CDR2 YNNKEL (reference sequence). V lost 0 bases and J lost 0, with 15 bases in between. This CDR3 region has 18 residues.

This chain uses TRBV6-2 or TRBV6-3 with TRBJ1-5, with TRBD1 identical over 7 bases. This CDR3 is built from 18 residues. Losses at the gene ends were 0 bases for V and 4 bases for J; bases not matched to a gene: 12. In germline, CDR1 is MNHEY, CDR2 SVGEGT. DNA of the CDR3: TGTGCCAGCAGTTACTCAATGCGACAGGGTGGGGAAAATCAGCCCCAGCATTTT. It is translated as CASSYSMRQGGENQPQHF.